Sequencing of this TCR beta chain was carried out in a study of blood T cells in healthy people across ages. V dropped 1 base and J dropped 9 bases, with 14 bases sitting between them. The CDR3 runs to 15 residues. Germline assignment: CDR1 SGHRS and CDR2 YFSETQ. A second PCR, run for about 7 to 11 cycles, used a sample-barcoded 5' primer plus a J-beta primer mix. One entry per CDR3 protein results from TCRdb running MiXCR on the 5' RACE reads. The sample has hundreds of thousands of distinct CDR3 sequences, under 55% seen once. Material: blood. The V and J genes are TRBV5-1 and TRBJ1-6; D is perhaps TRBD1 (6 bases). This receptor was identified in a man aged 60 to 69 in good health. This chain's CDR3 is CASSLSAQGTSPLHF. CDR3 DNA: TGCGCCAGCAGCTTGTCGGCACAGGGCACTTCACCCCTCCACTTT.